This is a list of T cell receptor beta chains from one sample in a study of long-term antiretroviral therapy in people with HIV. The table came from immunoSEQ multiplex PCR; TCRdb's copy has only in-frame clones and leaves some out. Counted here are some 33,000 clones, about four fifths occurring once; the ten biggest clones make up approximately 6.5%. This specimen consisted of unsorted PBMCs, obtained 0.6 years after starting antiretroviral therapy. Receptor source: a man aged 18-30 years with HIV. Both conserved end residues are part of each CDR3. A D gene is named only where the DNA matches it firmly. Clone sizes are given selectively: once, few, many, or a class where the clone is expanded.

j_gene | v_gene | d_gene | abundance | CDR3nt | CDR3aa
TRBJ2-1 | TRBV7-2 | TRBD1 | NA | TGTGCCAGCAGCTTAGTTGTTTTAGGGACAGGGCTGGATGAGCAGTTCTTC | CASSLVVLGTGLDEQFF
TRBJ2-1 | TRBV2 | TRBD2 | NA | TGTGCCAGCAGTGAGACTAGCGGGACCATCAACGCGCAGTTCTTC | CASSETSGTINAQFF
TRBJ2-5 | TRBV28 | NA | NA | TGTGCCAGCAGTTTAGGGCTAGCAGGAGGGCAAGAGACCCAGTACTTC | CASSLGLAGGQETQYF
TRBJ2-2 | TRBV25-1 | TRBD1 | NA | TGTGCCAGCCTTGACAGGGGCACCGGGGAGCTGTTTTTT | CASLDRGTGELFF
TRBJ2-6 | TRBV2 | TRBD1 | NA | TGTGCCAGCAGCGGGACAGCTGGGGCCAACGTCCTGACTTTC | CASSGTAGANVLTF
TRBJ2-7 | TRBV5-8 | NA | NA | TGTGCCAGCAGCCCGAGGACAGCATCATCTTCCTACGAGCAGTACTTC | CASSPRTASSSYEQYF
TRBJ2-1 | TRBV5-6 | TRBD2 | NA | TGTGCCAGCAGCTTAACTAGCGGGAGGGCCGCATCCTACAATGAGCAGTTCTTC | CASSLTSGRAASYNEQFF
TRBJ2-7 | TRBV28 | NA | NA | TGTGCCACCTTCAGGAATACGTACGAGCAGTACTTC | CATFRNTYEQYF
TRBJ2-3 | TRBV12-5 | NA | NA | TGTGCTAGTGGTTTGGGGGGCTACACAGATACGCAGTATTTT | CASGLGGYTDTQYF
TRBJ2-7 | TRBV7-9 | NA | NA | TGTGCCAGCAGCCTAATGGGGGGCTCCTACGAGCAGTACTTC | CASSLMGGSYEQYF
TRBJ2-7 | TRBV6-6 | TRBD1 | once | TGTGCCAGCAGTTATGGACAGGACAGGGCCTACGAGCAGTACTTC | CASSYGQDRAYEQYF
TRBJ2-3 | TRBV5-1 | TRBD2 | NA | TGCGCCAGCAGCTGGGATTTAGCGGGAGGGACAGATACGCAGTATTTT | CASSWDLAGGTDTQYF
TRBJ1-4 | TRBV28 | TRBD1 | NA | TGTGCCAGCAGTTTAACGGCAGGGGGCAGGGTTGAGGAAAAACTGTTTTTT | CASSLTAGGRVEEKLFF
TRBJ2-7 | TRBV7-3 | NA | NA | TGTGCCAGCAGCCCGGGGGCCTTATCCTCCGAGCAGTACTTC | CASSPGALSSEQYF
TRBJ1-1 | TRBV14 | NA | NA | TGTGCCAGCAGCCGACGTTCAGGTAACGTTGAAGCTTTCTTT | CASSRRSGNVEAFF
TRBJ2-5 | TRBV18 | TRBD1 | NA | TGTGCCAGCTCACTTACAGGGGTCCAAGAGACCCAGTACTTC | CASSLTGVQETQYF
TRBJ2-5 | TRBV4-1 | NA | few | TGCGCCAGCAGCCCAGAACAAGAGACCCAGTACTTC | CASSPEQETQYF
TRBJ2-7 | TRBV19 | NA | NA | TGTGCCAGTAGTATTGACCGGAGCTACGAGCAGTACTTC | CASSIDRSYEQYF
TRBJ2-5 | TRBV6-5 | NA | NA | TGTGCCAGCCGTCGGGGGTTGTCCCAGTACTTC | CASRRGLSQYF
TRBJ2-7 | TRBV4-3 | NA | NA | TGCGCCAGCAGCCAAGGACCGGGGTACGAGCAGTACTTC | CASSQGPGYEQYF
TRBJ1-1 | TRBV7-9 | TRBD1 | NA | TGTGCCAGCAGCTCCCCAGGGGGAGATTATATGAACACTGAAGCTTTCTTT | CASSSPGGDYMNTEAFF
TRBJ2-7 | TRBV28 | NA | NA | TGTGCCAGCAGTTCCCGCCCGCATCAGGTTCCGGGGGTAGACGAGCAGTACTTC | CASSSRPHQVPGVDEQYF
TRBJ2-3 | TRBV11-3 | NA | few | TGTGCCAGCAGCTTACTTGCGGGGGCCGGAGATACGCAGTATTTT | CASSLLAGAGDTQYF
TRBJ2-2 | TRBV19 | NA | NA | TGTGCCAGTTCGACTAGTTTGGGGAACACCGGGGAGCTGTTTTTT | CASSTSLGNTGELFF
TRBJ2-7 | TRBV6-6 | TRBD2 | NA | TGTGCCAGCAGCTCTACTAGCGCCAGCTCCTACGAGCAGTACTTC | CASSSTSASSYEQYF
TRBJ2-5 | TRBV2 | NA | NA | TGTGCCAGCAGTGAACCCACCCCTGCTGGGGCTCGGGGCCAAGAGACCCAGTACTTC | CASSEPTPAGARGQETQYF
TRBJ2-2 | TRBV4-1 | TRBD2 | NA | TGCGCCAGCAGCCAAGTTCAACTAGCGGGAACCGGGGAGCTGTTTTTT | CASSQVQLAGTGELFF
TRBJ1-4 | TRBV2 | NA | NA | TGTGCCAGCAGCATTCGACCCGGTGAAAAACTGTTTTTT | CASSIRPGEKLFF
TRBJ2-7 | TRBV6-5 | NA | NA | TGTGCCAGCAGTTACCAACAGGGTTTATCCGAGCAGTACTTC | CASSYQQGLSEQYF
TRBJ2-2 | TRBV11-2 | NA | NA | TGTGCCAGCAGCTTAGAGACAGGTATCAACACCGGGGAGCTGTTTTTT | CASSLETGINTGELFF
TRBJ2-3 | TRBV18 | TRBD2 | NA | TGTGCCAGCTCACCGACTAGCGGGCGCACAGATACGCAGTATTTT | CASSPTSGRTDTQYF
TRBJ2-1 | TRBV5-6 | NA | NA | TGTGCCAGCACCACTGCGGGGTCCTCCTACAATGAGCAGTTCTTC | CASTTAGSSYNEQFF
TRBJ2-2 | TRBV9 | NA | NA | TGTGCCAGCAGCGTAGATAGCACTTCGAACACCGGGGAGCTGTTTTTT | CASSVDSTSNTGELFF
TRBJ1-2 | TRBV27 | NA | NA | TGTGCCAGCAGTTTATTGGGGGGGTCCGACTATGGCTACACCTTC | CASSLLGGSDYGYTF
TRBJ2-2 | TRBV10-3 | NA | once | TGTGCCATCAGTGACGCGGGTTCCGCGAACACCGGGGAGCTGTTTTTT | CAISDAGSANTGELFF
TRBJ1-4 | TRBV6-1 | NA | NA | TGTGCCAGCAGAACTGGGCTCCCCTCTGGAGAAAAACTGTTTTTT | CASRTGLPSGEKLFF
TRBJ2-4 | TRBV4-1 | NA | NA | TGCGCCAGCAGTGGCAGTCTCCAGGACATTCAGTACTTC | CASSGSLQDIQYF
TRBJ2-6 | TRBV19 | TRBD1 | NA | TGTGCCAGTAGGTGGGGCTCAGGGACAGGCGCCTCTGGGGCCAACGTCCTGACTTTC | CASRWGSGTGASGANVLTF
TRBJ2-7 | TRBV30 | TRBD2 | NA | TGTGCCTGGAAGGGAACTAGCGAGAAGTATGACGTATTCTACGAGCAGTACTTC | CAWKGTSEKYDVFYEQYF
TRBJ2-5 | TRBV21-1 | NA | NA | TGTGCCAGCAGCAAAGGTCCGGCAGGGGGCCCCCAAGAGACCCAGTACTTC | CASSKGPAGGPQETQYF
TRBJ1-3 | TRBV6-5 | NA | NA | TGTGCCAGCAGTTACTTCCCGGCTGGAAACACCATATATTTT | CASSYFPAGNTIYF
TRBJ2-7 | TRBV14 | NA | few | TGTGCCAGCAGCCACAGCTCCTACGAGCAGTACTTC | CASSHSSYEQYF
TRBJ1-2 | TRBV28 | TRBD1 | NA | TGTGCCAGCAGTTTTCTGGGACAGGGAGAGGATAACTATGGCTACACCTTC | CASSFLGQGEDNYGYTF
TRBJ2-2 | TRBV5-6 | NA | NA | TGTGCCAGCAGCTCCTCTAAGAGGAACACCGGGGAGCTGTTTTTT | CASSSSKRNTGELFF
TRBJ2-1 | TRBV5-4 | NA | NA | TGTGCCAGCAGCTTGGGGGGCCTACAGGAGCAGTTCTTC | CASSLGGLQEQFF
TRBJ2-7 | TRBV9 | NA | NA | TGTGCCAGCAGCGCGGACAGCTTCTACGAGCAGTACTTC | CASSADSFYEQYF
TRBJ1-1 | TRBV5-1 | NA | NA | TGCGCCAGCAGCTCAGGGTACACTGAAGCTTTCTTT | CASSSGYTEAFF